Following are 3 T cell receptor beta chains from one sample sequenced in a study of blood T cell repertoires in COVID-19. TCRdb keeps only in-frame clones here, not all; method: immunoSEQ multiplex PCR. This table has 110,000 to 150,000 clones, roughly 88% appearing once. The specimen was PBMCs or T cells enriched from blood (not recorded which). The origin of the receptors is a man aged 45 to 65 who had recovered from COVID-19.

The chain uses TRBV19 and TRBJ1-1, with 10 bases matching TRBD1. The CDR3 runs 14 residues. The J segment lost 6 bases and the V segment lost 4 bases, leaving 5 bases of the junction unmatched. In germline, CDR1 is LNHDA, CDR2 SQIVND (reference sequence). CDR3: CASSTGTGVSEAFF. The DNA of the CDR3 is TGTGCCAGTAGTACCGGGACAGGGGTATCTGAAGCTTTCTTT.

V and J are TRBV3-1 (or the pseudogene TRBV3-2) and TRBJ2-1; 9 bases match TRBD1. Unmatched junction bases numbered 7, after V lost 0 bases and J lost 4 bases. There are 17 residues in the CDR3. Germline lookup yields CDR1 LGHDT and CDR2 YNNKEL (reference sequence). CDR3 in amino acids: CASSQEIGTGHYNEQFF. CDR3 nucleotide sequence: TGTGCCAGCAGCCAAGAAATTGGGACAGGGCATTACAATGAGCAGTTCTTC.

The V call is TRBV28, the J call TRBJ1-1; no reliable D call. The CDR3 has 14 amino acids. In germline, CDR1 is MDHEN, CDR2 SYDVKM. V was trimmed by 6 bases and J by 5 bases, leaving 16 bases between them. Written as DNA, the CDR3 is TGTGCCAGCAGCCCTCGTGGTTTAGTAACTGAAGCTTTCTTT. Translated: CASSPRGLVTEAFF.